The sample holds a few counts of the clone carrying this TCR beta chain. This CDR3 spans 14 amino acids. Germline lookup yields CDR1 MNHNY and CDR2 SVGAGI (reference sequence). The J segment lost 1 base and the V segment lost 2 bases, leaving 2 bases of the junction unmatched. The data derive from a study of cytomegalovirus exposure and HLA in healthy donors. The data were produced by immunoSEQ multiplex PCR, yet TCRdb's version contains in-frame clones alone and is incomplete. The table has approximately 260,000 clones, 86% seen once; the top ten hold around 1.2%. The sample was PBMCs. This TCR came from a woman aged 25 to 39 in good health and CMV-seropositive. The chain couples TRBV6-6 to TRBJ2-7; 7 bases map to TRBD1. This CDR3 is CASSYGTDSYEQYF. The DNA for the CDR3 is TGTGCCAGCAGTTACGGGACAGATTCCTACGAGCAGTACTTC.